The rows below give T cell receptor beta chains drawn from one sample of a study of CD8+ T cells in alopecia areata. Assay used: immunoSEQ multiplex PCR; TCRdb lists only in-frame clones, some missing. This sample has 160,000 or so clones, with just over 65% found just once. The input for sequencing was CD4+ T cells sorted from blood, taken at week 4, from a patient treated with tofacitinib. These receptors all come from a human donor with alopecia areata. Each CDR3 is given without its conserved first and last residue. The order of the fields is V gene, J gene, clone size, CDR3 protein. The size of a clone is reported for some rows only, either as once, few or many, or as a class for expanded clones.

V: TRBV6-1
J: TRBJ1-1
size: -
CDR3: ASSFSQGTNTEAF

V: TRBV2
J: TRBJ2-7
size: few
CDR3: ASRPGQARGYEQY

V: TRBV11-2
J: TRBJ2-5
size: many
CDR3: ASGPGGPDQETQY

V: TRBV5-1
J: TRBJ1-1
size: few
CDR3: ASSLDTGGTEAF

V: TRBV30
J: TRBJ1-5
size: -
CDR3: AWSVGDRKNQPQH

V: TRBV30
J: TRBJ2-7
size: -
CDR3: AWSVLRRAGEQY

V: TRBV27
J: TRBJ2-1
size: -
CDR3: ASSRRVGDNNEQF

V: TRBV27
J: TRBJ2-5
size: -
CDR3: ASSLKGQGGSETQY

V: TRBV29-1
J: TRBJ2-5
size: -
CDR3: SVEGGRGGRTQY

V: TRBV13
J: TRBJ2-2
size: -
CDR3: ASSLGAGVSTGELF

V: TRBV11-2
J: TRBJ2-1
size: -
CDR3: ASSLLRGGSTDEQF

V: TRBV29-1
J: TRBJ1-1
size: -
CDR3: SVVPLQGANTEAF

V: TRBV7-9
J: TRBJ2-7
size: -
CDR3: ASSLITHEQY

V: TRBV30
J: TRBJ1-1
size: -
CDR3: AWSRGGYEAF

V: TRBV9
J: TRBJ1-2
size: few
CDR3: ASSVEQGFDYGYT

V: TRBV7-9
J: TRBJ1-2
size: -
CDR3: ASSFQGTIYGYT

V: TRBV7-2
J: TRBJ2-7
size: -
CDR3: ASSLARGGYEQY

V: TRBV6-5
J: TRBJ2-5
size: few
CDR3: ASRALETQY

V: TRBV25-1
J: TRBJ2-7
size: few
CDR3: ASSEGPEQY

V: TRBV15
J: TRBJ1-5
size: -
CDR3: ATSRDGTVNQPQH

V: TRBV19
J: TRBJ1-2
size: -
CDR3: ASSIRIEYGYT

V: TRBV5-8
J: TRBJ1-6
size: -
CDR3: ASSLFEGANSPLH

V: TRBV30
J: TRBJ2-5
size: -
CDR3: AWIDDRTGETQY

V: TRBV23-1
J: TRBJ1-4
size: -
CDR3: ASSRGWDEKLF

V: TRBV30
J: TRBJ2-5
size: -
CDR3: AWSVQTAQY

V: TRBV29-1
J: TRBJ1-2
size: -
CDR3: SVGSEGANYGYT

V: TRBV29-1
J: TRBJ2-5
size: -
CDR3: SGEQGGETQY

V: TRBV30
J: TRBJ2-5
size: -
CDR3: AWSSMAGGETQY

V: TRBV27
J: TRBJ2-5
size: -
CDR3: ASSYYSSGGMGTQY

V: TRBV10-3
J: TRBJ2-5
size: -
CDR3: AISAPQVSGQETQY

V: TRBV30
J: TRBJ2-4
size: -
CDR3: AYGGTVKNIQY

V: TRBV15
J: TRBJ2-2
size: once
CDR3: ATSREHSGELF

V: TRBV29-1
J: TRBJ1-1
size: -
CDR3: SVDDRMNTEAF

V: TRBV5-4
J: TRBJ2-2
size: -
CDR3: ASSYRRENTGELF

V: TRBV30
J: -
size: -
CDR3: AWDRPLSYEQY

V: TRBV19
J: TRBJ2-3
size: -
CDR3: ASSPDGDTQY

V: TRBV7-2
J: TRBJ2-1
size: few
CDR3: ASSLGQLRGEQF

V: TRBV6-1
J: TRBJ1-1
size: few
CDR3: ASKRQGVNTEAF

V: TRBV29-1
J: TRBJ1-5
size: -
CDR3: SAVTGGNQPQH

V: TRBV29-1
J: TRBJ2-7
size: few
CDR3: SVLTVEQY

V: TRBV5-4
J: TRBJ2-3
size: -
CDR3: ASSAEGPTDTQY

V: TRBV25-1
J: TRBJ2-5
size: -
CDR3: ASSDPRSETQY

V: TRBV11-2
J: TRBJ2-7
size: -
CDR3: ASSSPAGYEQY

V: TRBV5-4
J: TRBJ2-5
size: -
CDR3: ASSYSGGSQETQY

V: TRBV5-6
J: TRBJ1-6
size: -
CDR3: ASSISQRDFYNSPLH

V: TRBV13
J: TRBJ2-3
size: few
CDR3: ASSFTSLGPVPRTQY

V: TRBV6-6
J: TRBJ1-2
size: once
CDR3: ASSPDRGDGYT

V: TRBV2
J: TRBJ1-5
size: -
CDR3: ASSEFGGFNQPQH

V: TRBV4-2
J: TRBJ2-7
size: -
CDR3: ASSQLGTGAYEQY

V: TRBV15
J: TRBJ2-3
size: -
CDR3: ATSSSMDTQY

V: TRBV10-3
J: TRBJ2-2
size: -
CDR3: AITQGLNTGELF

V: TRBV7-3
J: TRBJ2-2
size: few
CDR3: ASSSGLILNTGELF

V: TRBV2
J: TRBJ1-1
size: -
CDR3: ASSLAADTEAF